This T cell receptor beta chain was sequenced for a study of spatial heterogeneity in lung cancer. Whole-study results and caveats: Mutation tallies in tumors tracked expanded intratumoral alpha and beta TCR counts.

This clonotype was counted a few times. What it binds is unknown. This beta chain is an off-target read within a library intended for alpha chains, so its frequency means little. CDR3 length equals 14 residues. Trimming pared 0 bases from V and 6 bases from J, leaving 8 bases between. Per germline, CDR1 SGHAT and CDR2 FQNNGV. Time point described: sample taken at primary tumor resection. Samples were donated by 72 untreated early-stage non-small cell lung cancer patients. Whole RNA obtained from tumor, nontumor lung or frozen PBMC underwent sequencing without sorting. The library protocol tagged each TCR cDNA with a unique molecular identifier. TCRdb used MiXCR to reprocess the 5' RACE reads, holding one entry per CDR3 protein. The sample includes roughly 140 distinct CDR3 sequences, about 65% of them seen just once.

This specimen consisted of lung tumor tissue, obtained at surgery. The chain links TRBV11-2 to TRBJ2-2; D is unresolved. This receptor was identified in a female donor with early-stage non-small cell lung cancer. The CDR3 here is CASSLDHGAGELFF. CDR3 sequence (DNA): TGTGCCAGCAGCTTAGATCATGGGGCCGGGGAGCTGTTTTTT.